These 30 T cell receptor beta chains were sequenced from one sample in a study of blood T cell repertoires in COVID-19. Some clones are missing from TCRdb's copy, which holds only in-frame ones; the method was immunoSEQ multiplex PCR. The sample holds about 200,000 clones, 70% to 90% seen once. The sequenced sample consisted of peripheral blood. These receptors originate from a man in his 60s with acute or convalescent COVID-19.

The CDR3 bases are TGTGCCAGCATCAGGCTAGCGGGCACAGATACGCAGTATTTT. Amino acid sequence: CASIRLAGTDTQYF. This chain uses TRBV6-5 with TRBJ2-3; 7 bases map to TRBD2. This CDR3 comprises 14 residues. The junction had 5 bases not matched to a gene; V was cut back by 7 bases and J by 1 base. Per the germline V gene, CDR1 is MNHEY and CDR2 is SVGAGI.

This clone has only a few counts. The chain is built from TRBV7-8 and TRBJ2-1; the match to TRBD2 covers 7 bases. Germline V gene data show CDR1 as SGHVS and CDR2 as FQNEAQ. CDR3 length: 16 residues. Trimming cost V 5 bases and J 5 bases; bases outside gene matches: 12. CDR3 coding DNA: TGTGCCAGCAGCCCCAGGGTACTAGCGATAGACAATGAGCAGTTCTTC. Encoded protein: CASSPRVLAIDNEQFF.

The rearrangement links TRBV29-1 to TRBJ2-5; D possibly corresponds to TRBD1 (6 bases). The CDR3 is 11 amino acids. V was pared by 4 bases and J by 5 bases, with 8 bases between. Per germline, CDR1 SQVTM and CDR2 ANQGSEA. DNA for the CDR3: TGCAGCGTTGCTAGGGGGGAGACCCAGTACTTC. Protein product: CSVARGETQYF.

The chain carries TRBV19 and TRBJ1-3, with 10 bases lining up with TRBD1. Losses at the gene ends were 8 bases for V and 7 bases for J; bases not matched to a gene: 11. This CDR3 is 15 amino acids long. The V gene's germline CDR1 is LNHDA and CDR2 SQIVND (reference sequence). Here the CDR3 reads CASSTGTGVRNTIYF. The CDR3 DNA reads TGTGCCAGTTCTACCGGGACAGGGGTGAGGAACACCATATATTTT.

The chain combines TRBV2 with TRBJ2-1; TRBD2 matches 11 bases. Germline V gives CDR1 SNHLY, CDR2 FYNNEI. The CDR3 length is 15 residues. With 5 bases clipped from V and 7 bases from J, the junction kept 7 bases outside the gene matches. CDR3 residues: CASSQLAGVGNEQFF. DNA for the CDR3: TGTGCCAGCAGTCAACTAGCGGGAGTGGGTAATGAGCAGTTCTTC.

This chain uses TRBV19 with TRBJ2-1; 8 positions agree with TRBD1. The CDR3 is 15 amino acids. Trimming at V came to 5 bases and at J to 7 bases, leaving 10 bases not matched to a gene. Germline CDR1 and CDR2: LNHDA and SQIVND (reference sequence). The CDR3 sequence: CASSSTGGIYNEQFF. The DNA of the CDR3 is TGTGCCAGTAGTTCAACAGGGGGTATTTATAATGAGCAGTTCTTC. The whole variable domain, remainder taken from reference TRBV19 and TRBJ2-1, is DGGITQSPKYLFRKEGQNVTLSCEQNLNHDAMYWYRQDPGQGLRLIYYSQIVNDFQKGDIAEGYSVSREKKESFPLTVTSAQKNPTAFYLCASSSTGGIYNEQFFGPGTRLTVL.

This chain's CDR3 is CASSPSGVSTDTQYF. The CDR3 region has the DNA TGTGCCAGCAGCCCGAGCGGGGTTAGCACAGATACGCAGTATTTT. The chain uses TRBV9 and TRBJ2-3; the match to TRBD2 covers 7 bases. Germline V gene lookup returns CDR1 SGDLS and CDR2 YYNGEE. The CDR3 runs 15 residues. J gave up 0 bases and V 4 bases, and 5 bases lay outside the gene matches.

The rearrangement uses TRBV28 and TRBJ1-5; D perhaps matches TRBD1 (5 bases). The CDR3 loop spans 11 amino acids. V was cut by 6 bases and J by 6 bases, with 6 bases left in between. CDR1 and CDR2 (germline): MDHEN, SYDVKM. As DNA, the CDR3 is TGTGCCAGCAGCGGGGGTCAGCCCCAGCATTTT. Translating gives CASSGGQPQHF. Looking up the rest from reference TRBV28 and TRBJ1-5 gives the full variable domain: DVKVTQSSRYLVKRTGEKVFLECVQDMDHENMFWYRQDPGLGLRLIYFSYDVKMKEKGDIPEGYSVSREKKERFSLILESASTNQTSMYLCASSGGQPQHFGDGTRLSIL.

The J gene is TRBJ2-2, the V gene TRBV12-3 or TRBV12-4; no definite D call. The length of the CDR3 is 12 residues. V lost 6 bases and J lost 5, with 7 bases in between. The CDR3 reads CASRSRTGELFF. The CDR3 region has the DNA TGTGCCAGCAGATCCAGGACCGGGGAGCTGTTTTTT.

The rearrangement links TRBV10-3 to TRBJ2-1; TRBD2 aligns across 10 bases. V lost 10 bases to trimming and J lost 9 bases; unmatched junction nucleotides: 6. Germline V gives CDR1 ENHRY, CDR2 SYGVKD. This CDR3 has 12 amino acids. The CDR3 spells CATLAGEGEQFF. The DNA of the CDR3 is TGTGCCACCCTAGCGGGAGAGGGTGAGCAGTTCTTC.

J is TRBJ1-1 and V is TRBV4-3, with D possibly TRBD1 on 5 matching bases. The CDR3 is made up of 15 amino acids. V lost 0 bases and J lost 5, with 13 bases in between. The germline CDR1 and CDR2 sequences are LGHNA and YSLEER. The CDR3 bases are TGCGCCAGCAGCCAAGATCAAGGAGGGGTGACTGAAGCTTTCTTT. The encoded protein is CASSQDQGGVTEAFF.

The chain uses TRBV5-1 and TRBJ1-1; D unresolved. Germline assignment: CDR1 SGHRS and CDR2 YFSETQ. The CDR3 runs to 14 residues. V was trimmed by 0 bases and J by 4 bases, leaving 10 bases between them. The CDR3 DNA reads as TGCGCCAGCAGCTTGGTTTCCCGAGGCACTGAAGCTTTCTTT. The encoded protein is CASSLVSRGTEAFF.

The rearrangement joins TRBV27 to TRBJ2-3, with a tentative D call TRBD2 (6 bases). CDR3 size: 16 residues. V was pared by 5 bases and J by 0 bases, with 15 bases between. CDR1 is MNHEY, CDR2 SMNVEV, per germline (reference sequence). CDR3 protein: CASSLRDWPSTDTQYF. As DNA, the CDR3 is TGTGCCAGCAGTCTTCGGGACTGGCCTAGCACAGATACGCAGTATTTT.

The rearrangement uses TRBV7-6 and TRBJ1-1, with TRBD1 matching 9 bases. Germline V gives CDR1 SGHVS, CDR2 FNYEAQ. The CDR3 has 14 amino acids. Trimming removed 4 bases from V and 3 bases from J; junction bases left unmatched: 3. DNA for the CDR3: TGTGCCAGCAGCTGGGGACAGGGAGACACTGAAGCTTTCTTT. Translation gives CASSWGQGDTEAFF.

V and J are TRBV4-3 and TRBJ2-1; 10 nucleotides line up with TRBD2. The length of the CDR3 is 17 residues. V was pared by 1 base and J by 5 bases, with 8 bases of the junction left unmatched. Germline-derived CDR1 and CDR2 are LGHNA and YSLEER. The CDR3 reads CASSQGWSGRAHNEQFF. The DNA for the CDR3 is TGCGCCAGCAGCCAAGGATGGAGCGGGAGGGCCCACAATGAGCAGTTCTTC.

The chain combines TRBV5-1 with TRBJ2-7; 9 bases match TRBD1. This CDR3 region has 16 residues. Unmatched junction bases numbered 10, after V lost 0 bases and J lost 6 bases. Germline CDR1 and CDR2: SGHRS and YFSETQ. The CDR3 loop is CASSLGIQGQGSEQYF. CDR3 nucleotides: TGCGCCAGCAGCTTGGGGATACAAGGACAGGGGAGCGAGCAGTACTTC.

In this sample, this clone turned up once. The chain carries TRBV28 and TRBJ1-2, with 7 bases lining up with TRBD1. The V segment lost 5 bases and the J segment 1 base; nucleotides outside the gene matches: 10. In germline, CDR1 is MDHEN, CDR2 SYDVKM. The CDR3 is 16 amino acids. The CDR3 region has the DNA TGTGCCAGCAGTCGGACAGGTGGATCCCTTAACTATGGCTACACCTTC. Its translation is CASSRTGGSLNYGYTF.

The chain recombines TRBV9 with TRBJ2-6; TRBD1 matches at 9 bases. The junction had 16 bases not matched to a gene; V was cut back by 0 bases and J by 0 bases. The CDR3 totals 22 residues. Germline V lookup: CDR1 SGDLS, CDR2 YYNGEE. CDR3 sequence: CASSVAVEDRGPGRSGANVLTF. CDR3 in DNA: TGTGCCAGCAGCGTAGCCGTGGAGGACAGGGGACCTGGACGCTCTGGGGCCAACGTCCTGACTTTC.

The chain couples TRBV9 to TRBJ1-1; D might be TRBD1 (5 bases). This CDR3 has 13 residues. Germline assignment: CDR1 SGDLS and CDR2 YYNGEE. Trimming stripped 3 bases from V and 5 bases from J, with 11 bases between. CDR3 in DNA: TGTGCCAGCAGCGAGGGAGGGGTTACTGAAGCTTTCTTT. This codes for CASSEGGVTEAFF.

The chain uses TRBV5-1 and TRBJ2-7; D may be TRBD2 (5 bases). Trimming shortened V by 5 bases and J by 6 bases, and 15 bases separated the two germline ends. This CDR3 region has 13 residues. Germline V CDR1 and CDR2: SGHRS, YFSETQ. This CDR3 is CASRLSAGGEQYF. Written as DNA, the CDR3 is TGCGCCAGCAGACTGTCGGCGGGCGGCGAGCAGTACTTC.

The genes are TRBV7-2 and TRBJ2-1; D remains ambiguous. The V gene lost 5 bases and the J gene lost 0 bases, with 11 bases spanning the gap. CDR1 is SGHTA and CDR2 is FQGNSA in the germline V gene. The CDR3 loop spans 15 amino acids. The DNA for the CDR3 is TGTGCCAGCAGCCGTAGCCCGAGCTCCTACAATGAGCAGTTCTTC. This translates into CASSRSPSSYNEQFF.

The chain carries TRBV28 and TRBJ2-7, with D unresolved. Germline assignment: CDR1 MDHEN and CDR2 SYDVKM. Trimming took 5 bases from V and 0 from J, leaving 8 bases between them. The CDR3 runs to 13 residues. Here the CDR3 DNA reads TGTGCCAGCAGTCGTAGCTTCTCCTACGAGCAGTACTTC. Its translation is CASSRSFSYEQYF.

This chain links TRBV7-8 with TRBJ2-5, with TRBD1 as a possible D gene (6 bases). CDR3 size: 15 residues. Germline loops: CDR1 SGHVS, CDR2 FQNEAQ. V shed 4 bases and J shed 4 bases, with 16 bases lying between them. CDR3 amino acids: CASSSGARGGETQYF. The CDR3, as DNA: TGTGCCAGCAGCTCTGGCGCTAGAGGGGGAGAGACCCAGTACTTC.

The rearrangement links TRBV27 to TRBJ2-7, with no clear D. Germline loops: CDR1 MNHEY, CDR2 SMNVEV (reference sequence). V was shortened by 2 bases and J by 1 base, with 9 bases between the two germline ends. CDR3 size: 14 residues. The CDR3 loop reads CASSLSVGSYEQYF. The DNA for the CDR3 is TGTGCCAGCAGTTTAAGCGTGGGTTCCTACGAGCAGTACTTC.

For this clone: Other DNA sequences in the sample encode the same CDR3. The V call is TRBV5-6, the J call TRBJ1-2; D not resolved. With 1 base removed from V and 4 bases from J, the gap between germline ends came to 5 bases. Germline V gene data show CDR1 as SGHDT and CDR2 as YYEEEE. This CDR3 spans 12 amino acids. The CDR3 region has the DNA TGTGCCAGCAGCTTGAGCTTCTATGGCTACACCTTC. The encoded protein is CASSLSFYGYTF.

V and J are TRBV9 and TRBJ2-2; 9 nucleotides match TRBD2. Per germline, CDR1 SGDLS and CDR2 YYNGEE. V was clipped by 7 bases and J by 3 bases; unmatched bases: 4. The CDR3 spans 14 residues. In DNA, the CDR3 is TGTGCCAGCGCGGGAGGGCTCGACACCGGGGAGCTGTTTTTT. Translation: CASAGGLDTGELFF.

CDR3 sequence (DNA): TGTGCCATAGTCACACAGGGAGACACTGAAGCTTTCTTT. This sequence encodes CAIVTQGDTEAFF. The V and J genes are TRBV6-5 and TRBJ1-1; weak D call: TRBD1 (6 bases). V lost 10 bases to trimming and J lost 3 bases, with 15 bases between them. The germline V gene has CDR1 MNHEY and CDR2 SVGAGI. This CDR3 has 13 amino acids.

The chain uses TRBV5-1 and TRBJ2-7; TRBD1 aligns across 7 bases. After removal of 6 bases from V and 2 bases from J, the junction contained 11 bases not matched to a gene. Per the germline V gene, CDR1 is SGHRS and CDR2 is YFSETQ. The length of the CDR3 is 15 residues. CDR3 loop: CASTRGGQEAYEQYF. DNA of the CDR3: TGCGCCAGCACCCGTGGCGGACAGGAGGCCTACGAGCAGTACTTC.

This chain uses TRBV27 with TRBJ2-1, with 10 nucleotides matching TRBD2. V gave up 5 bases and J gave up 2 bases; unmatched junction bases: 6. In germline, CDR1 is MNHEY, CDR2 SMNVEV (reference sequence). This CDR3 is built from 16 residues. The CDR3 coding sequence is TGTGCCAGCAGTAAGCGGGAGGGTAGCACCTACAATGAGCAGTTCTTC. Its protein product is CASSKREGSTYNEQFF.

The chain is built from TRBV5-1 and TRBJ2-1; TRBD1 matches at 9 bases. CDR1 and CDR2 from the germline V gene are SGHRS and YFSETQ. This CDR3 has 17 amino acids. With V trimmed by 2 bases and J by 0 bases, 6 bases remained unmatched. The CDR3 region is CASSFWDRASSYNEQFF. DNA of the CDR3: TGCGCCAGCAGCTTTTGGGACAGGGCCAGCTCCTACAATGAGCAGTTCTTC.